The 22 T cell receptor beta chains presented below share a single source sample, sequenced in a study of OX40 agonist ivuxolimab in advanced cancers. Sequencing used immunoSEQ multiplex PCR; TCRdb keeps in-frame clones, though not all of them. The top ten hold 6.5% to 7.5% of the sample, which has about 74,000 clones, approximately 85% seen once. This sample comprised CD4+ or CD8+ T cells sorted from blood, obtained in a trial of the OX40 agonist ivuxolimab. The source of these receptors is an adult with an advanced solid tumor such as melanoma, head and neck, liver or kidney cancer.

V is TRBV6-5 and J is TRBJ1-2, with D maybe TRBD1 (6 bases). The germline V and J ends were trimmed by 6 bases and 8 bases, with 19 bases remaining between them. Germline-derived CDR1 and CDR2 are MNHEY and SVGAGI. CDR3 length: 14 amino acids. As DNA, the CDR3 is TGTGCCAGCAGGTCCTCTCCCAGGGGTGAAGGCTACACCTTC. Its translation is CASRSSPRGEGYTF.

The rearrangement uses TRBV7-2 and TRBJ2-5, with 9 bases matching TRBD1. The J segment lost 5 bases and the V segment lost 5 bases, leaving 9 bases of the junction unmatched. The CDR3 covers 15 residues. Germline loops: CDR1 SGHTA, CDR2 FQGNSA. The CDR3 sequence: CASSVTGGTGETQYF. The DNA for the CDR3 is TGTGCCAGCAGCGTAACAGGGGGCACGGGGGAGACCCAGTACTTC.

This clone was recorded a few times. The chain combines TRBV30 with TRBJ2-1; 10 bases match TRBD2. The CDR3 is 13 residues long. Trimming removed 7 bases from V and 7 bases from J; junction bases left unmatched: 7. The germline gives CDR1 GTSNPN, CDR2 SVGIG (reference sequence). This chain's CDR3 is CAFSSGSKNEQFF. CDR3 DNA: TGTGCCTTCTCTAGCGGGAGTAAAAATGAGCAGTTCTTC.

V usage is TRBV13 and J usage is TRBJ1-2; TRBD1 aligns across 10 bases. The CDR3 is 14 amino acids. CDR1 is PRHDT, CDR2 FYEKMQ, per germline (reference sequence). Trimming cost V 5 bases and J 5 bases; bases outside gene matches: 5. This CDR3 reads CASSTGQGHYGYTF. The DNA for the CDR3 is TGTGCCAGCAGCACGGGACAGGGGCATTATGGCTACACCTTC.

The rearrangement links TRBV7-9 to TRBJ2-3, with D possibly TRBD2 on 6 matching bases. The germline gives CDR1 SEHNR, CDR2 FQNEAQ (reference sequence). The CDR3 sequence is 16 residues long. The germline V and J ends were trimmed by 0 bases and 5 bases, with 15 bases remaining between them. CDR3 sequence: CASSLAIVGAGDTQYF. DNA of the CDR3: TGTGCCAGCAGCTTAGCGATAGTGGGAGCGGGAGATACGCAGTATTTT.

This clone was observed a single time. The J gene is TRBJ1-1, the V gene TRBV6-6; TRBD1 is a possible D gene (6 bases). Per the germline V gene, CDR1 is MNHNY and CDR2 is SVGAGI (reference sequence). The CDR3 runs to 15 residues. Between the trimmed V and J ends, which lost 2 bases and 0 bases, there was a span of 10 bases. The chain's CDR3 is CASSYAGALNTEAFF. Written as DNA, the CDR3 is TGTGCCAGCAGTTACGCAGGGGCCCTGAACACTGAAGCTTTCTTT.

The chain uses TRBV12-5 and TRBJ2-5, with D perhaps being TRBD1 or TRBD2 (6 bases each). V was clipped by 2 bases and J by 4 bases, with 17 bases between them. CDR1 is LGHNT and CDR2 is FRNRAP in the germline V gene. The CDR3 runs 16 residues. The CDR3 sequence is CASGLQYEGGLETQYF. The CDR3 DNA sequence: TGTGCTAGTGGTTTGCAATACGAGGGGGGCCTAGAGACCCAGTACTTC.

The V and J genes are TRBV19 and TRBJ2-1; 7 bases fit TRBD1. The V segment lost 5 bases and the J segment 5 bases; nucleotides outside the gene matches: 9. Germline CDR1 LNHDA, CDR2 SQIVND (reference sequence). This CDR3 comprises 15 residues. As DNA, the CDR3 is TGTGCCAGTAGTGTACCCGAACAGGGGAACAATGAGCAGTTCTTC. It specifies CASSVPEQGNNEQFF.

The CDR3 DNA follows: TGTGCCAGCAGCCCGAGAACGGGAAACCTCGGCGAGCAGTACTTC. As protein: CASSPRTGNLGEQYF. The genes are TRBV27 and TRBJ2-7; D possibly corresponds to TRBD2 (5 bases). The CDR3 totals 15 residues. Trimming removed 6 bases from V and 6 bases from J, with 21 bases in between. Germline CDR1 reads MNHEY; CDR2 reads SMNVEV (reference sequence).

This chain uses TRBV6-1 with TRBJ2-7; TRBD1 matches at 11 bases. CDR1 and CDR2 from the germline V gene are MNHNS and SASEGT. The CDR3 covers 15 residues. V lost 7 bases, J lost 5 bases, and 10 bases stayed unmatched. CDR3 nucleotide sequence: TGTGCCAGCACCTTTGGACAGGGGGCTTACGACGAGCAGTACTTC. Translation: CASTFGQGAYDEQYF.

The chain uses TRBV11-3 and TRBJ1-1, with 7 bases fitting TRBD1. V lost 4 bases and J lost 4; bases outside the gene matches: 9. The germline gives CDR1 SGHNT, CDR2 YENEEA. There are 15 residues in the CDR3. The chain's CDR3 is CASSSRGPSATEAFF. CDR3 nucleotides: TGTGCCAGCAGCTCGAGGGGGCCAAGTGCCACTGAAGCTTTCTTT. Full variable domain (rest looked up from reference TRBV11-3 and TRBJ1-1): EAGVVQSPRYKIIEKKQPVAFWCNPISGHNTLYWYLQNLGQGPELLIRYENEEAVDDSQLPKDRFSAERLKGVDSTLKIQPAELGDSAVYLCASSSRGPSATEAFFGQGTRLTVV.

The V gene is TRBV15, the J gene TRBJ2-4, with D possibly matching TRBD1 (6 bases). CDR3 length: 19 amino acids. Germline values: CDR1 LNHNV, CDR2 YYDKDF (reference sequence). The germline V and J ends were trimmed by 4 bases and 0 bases, with 22 bases remaining between them. The CDR3 region has the DNA TGTGCCACCAGCAACCCGACAGGCCGAAAATTCCTAGCCAAAAACATTCAGTACTTC. This encodes CATSNPTGRKFLAKNIQYF.

The V gene is TRBV2, the J gene TRBJ2-7; D remains unclear. CDR1 and CDR2 from the germline V gene are SNHLY and FYNNEI. V was shortened by 5 bases and J by 0 bases, with 2 bases between the two germline ends. This CDR3 spans 11 amino acids. The CDR3 coding sequence is TGTGCCAGCAGTTACTCCTACGAGCAGTACTTC. Translated, it gives CASSYSYEQYF.

V is TRBV4-1 and J is TRBJ2-7, with D tentatively TRBD1 (7 bases). The germline CDR1 and CDR2 sequences are MGHRA and YSYEKL. Trimming took 2 bases from V and 6 from J, leaving 14 bases between them. This CDR3 comprises 14 residues. DNA for the CDR3: TGCGCCAGCAGCCAAAAAGGTCAGGGGGGCGAGCAGTACTTC. Its protein is CASSQKGQGGEQYF.

The V call is TRBV4-1, the J call TRBJ2-7; D possibly corresponds to TRBD2 (5 bases). V was clipped by 10 bases and J by 3 bases, with 16 bases between them. Germline V CDR1 and CDR2: MGHRA, YSYEKL. The CDR3 sequence is 13 residues long. CDR3 in amino acids: CATASGNGYEQYF. As DNA, the CDR3 is TGCGCCACCGCGTCGGGGAATGGCTACGAGCAGTACTTC.

V is TRBV11-2 and J is TRBJ2-1; TRBD1 aligns across 7 bases. This CDR3 has 13 amino acids. Germline V lookup: CDR1 SGHAT, CDR2 FQNNGV. With V trimmed by 5 bases and J by 8 bases, 6 bases remained unmatched. The CDR3 spells CASSLGTVYEQFF. For the CDR3, the DNA is TGTGCCAGCAGCCTAGGGACAGTATATGAGCAGTTCTTC.

The chain employs TRBV6-5 and TRBJ2-1; 11 bases fit TRBD2. CDR3 size: 16 residues. The J segment lost 2 bases and the V segment lost 1 base, leaving 1 base of the junction unmatched. In germline, CDR1 is MNHEY, CDR2 SVGAGI. CDR3 in amino acids: CASSYYSGGAYNEQFF. In DNA, the CDR3 is TGTGCCAGCAGTTACTATAGCGGGGGGGCCTACAATGAGCAGTTCTTC.

The chain links TRBV29-1 to TRBJ2-1, with 7 bases lining up with TRBD2. The CDR3 is 15 residues long. Germline loops: CDR1 SQVTM, CDR2 ANQGSEA. V gave up 4 bases and J gave up 7 bases; unmatched junction bases: 13. CDR3 bases: TGCAGCGTTGTTAGCGGGTCCTCCACCTGGAATGAGCAGTTCTTC. Translated, it gives CSVVSGSSTWNEQFF.

On this clone: The germline gene is not matched at one end of the junction; a read error may be the cause. The chain employs TRBV27 and TRBJ1-2; 8 bases are a match to TRBD1. The germline CDR1 and CDR2 sequences are MNHEY and SMNVEV (reference sequence). The CDR3 is 17 amino acids. CDR3 amino acids: CASSLRQGLGFPYDYTF. The CDR3 DNA reads as TGTGCCAGCAGTTTACGACAGGGGCTCGGTTTCCCCTATGACTACACCTTC.

The rearrangement joins TRBV7-2 to TRBJ2-5, with 8 bases lining up with TRBD1. Germline values: CDR1 SGHTA, CDR2 FQGNSA. The length of the CDR3 is 15 residues. Germline trimming cut 2 bases from V and 5 bases from J; bases unmatched to any gene: 7. The CDR3: CASSLQGAAGETQYF. The CDR3 nucleotides read TGTGCCAGCAGCTTACAGGGGGCGGCTGGGGAGACCCAGTACTTC.

The rearrangement uses TRBV19 and TRBJ2-7, with 10 bases identical to TRBD1. Germline lookup yields CDR1 LNHDA and CDR2 SQIVND (reference sequence). This CDR3 spans 14 amino acids. The ends lost 5 bases at V and 6 bases at J; junction bases unmatched: 7. CDR3 bases: TGTGCCAGTAGTCGACAGGGACAGGGGTCCGAGCAGTACTTC. Amino acids: CASSRQGQGSEQYF. Supplemented by reference TRBV19 and TRBJ2-7, the full variable domain reads DGGITQSPKYLFRKEGQNVTLSCEQNLNHDAMYWYRQDPGQGLRLIYYSQIVNDFQKGDIAEGYSVSREKKESFPLTVTSAQKNPTAFYLCASSRQGQGSEQYFGPGTRLTVT.

The chain carries TRBV4-1 and TRBJ1-1; unclear D gene. Germline V gives CDR1 MGHRA, CDR2 YSYEKL. CDR3 size: 15 residues. The V end was cut by 0 bases, the J end by 6 bases, with 14 bases between. The CDR3 here is CASSQDQKRDAEAFF. The DNA of the CDR3 is TGCGCCAGCAGCCAAGATCAGAAGAGAGATGCTGAAGCTTTCTTT.